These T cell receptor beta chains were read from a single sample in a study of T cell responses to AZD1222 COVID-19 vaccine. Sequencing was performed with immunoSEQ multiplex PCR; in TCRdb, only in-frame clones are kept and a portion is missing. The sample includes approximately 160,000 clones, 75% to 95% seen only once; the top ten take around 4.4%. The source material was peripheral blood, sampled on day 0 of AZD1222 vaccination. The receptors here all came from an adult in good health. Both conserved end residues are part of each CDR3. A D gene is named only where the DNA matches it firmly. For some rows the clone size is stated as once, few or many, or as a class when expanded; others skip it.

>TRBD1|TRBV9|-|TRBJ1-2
TGTGCCAGCAGCGTAGATCCTGGGGAGGGGGCGTATGGCTACACCTTC
CASSVDPGEGAYGYTF
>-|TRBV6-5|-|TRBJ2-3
TGTGCCAGTCTATGGTCGGGGGAGTCAGATACGCAGTATTTT
CASLWSGESDTQYF
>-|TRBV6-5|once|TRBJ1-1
TGTGCCAGCAGCCTGGTTCTCGGGACCGAGAGGGCTTTCTTT
CASSLVLGTERAFF
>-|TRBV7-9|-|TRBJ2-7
TGTGCCAGCGAGGGCGGACCCTACGAGCAGTACTTC
CASEGGPYEQYF
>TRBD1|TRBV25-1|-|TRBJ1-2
TGTGCCAGCAGTGAATATGGGACAGGGGCAGACTATGGCTACACCTTC
CASSEYGTGADYGYTF
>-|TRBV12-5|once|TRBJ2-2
TGTGCTAGTGGTTTGGCTTCCCGGCCGGGGTTCACCGGGGAGCTGTTTTTT
CASGLASRPGFTGELFF
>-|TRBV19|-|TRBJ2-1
TGTGCCAGTAACGATTTTAGATTCAAGAATGAGCAGTTCTTC
CASNDFRFKNEQFF
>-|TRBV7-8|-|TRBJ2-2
TGTGCCAGCAGCCCCGGCCGCTACGGGAGAAACACCGGGGAGCTGTTTTTT
CASSPGRYGRNTGELFF
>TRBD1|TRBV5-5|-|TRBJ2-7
TGTGCCAGCAGCTTGGGGACAGGGGGAAACTACGAGCAGTACTTC
CASSLGTGGNYEQYF
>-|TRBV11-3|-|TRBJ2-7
TGTGCCAGCAGCTTAGATGGGGAGCAGTACTTC
CASSLDGEQYF
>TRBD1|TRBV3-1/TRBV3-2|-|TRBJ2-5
TGTGCCAGCAGCGTTCGACAGGGCCAAGAGACCCAGTACTTC
CASSVRQGQETQYF
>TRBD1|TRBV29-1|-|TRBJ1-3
TGCAGCGTTGGGGACAGGGGCTGGGGCACCATATATTTT
CSVGDRGWGTIYF
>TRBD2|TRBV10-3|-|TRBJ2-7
TGTGCCATCGGTCGTCCGGGACTAAAAGCCTACGAGCAGTACTTC
CAIGRPGLKAYEQYF
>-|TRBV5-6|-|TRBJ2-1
TGTGCCAGCAGCTTATCAAGCTCCTACAATGAGCAGTTCTTC
CASSLSSSYNEQFF
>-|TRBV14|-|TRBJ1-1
TGTGCCAGCAGCCCGCCCCGGGGAATGAACACTGAAGCTTTCTTT
CASSPPRGMNTEAFF
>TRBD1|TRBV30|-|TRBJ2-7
TGTGCCTGGAGTCGGACAGGGGGCATCGCCGAGCAGTACTTC
CAWSRTGGIAEQYF
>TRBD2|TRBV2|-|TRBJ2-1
TGTGCCAGCAGTCTACTAGCGGGAGGCTTATACAATGAGCAGTTCTTC
CASSLLAGGLYNEQFF
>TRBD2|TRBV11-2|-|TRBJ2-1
TGTGCCAGCAGCATCCCCGGGACTAGGAGCTCCTACAATGAGCAGTTCTTC
CASSIPGTRSSYNEQFF
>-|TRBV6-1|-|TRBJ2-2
TGTGCCAGCAGTGAATCGGGGAGGAACACCGGGGAGCTGTTTTTT
CASSESGRNTGELFF
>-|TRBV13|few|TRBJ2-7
TGTGCCACTACCGTTAGACAGTACTTC
CATTVRQYF
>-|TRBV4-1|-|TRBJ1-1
TGCGCCAGCAGCCAAGACCCCCCGGGGGGGGTGGACACTGAAGCTTTCTTT
CASSQDPPGGVDTEAFF
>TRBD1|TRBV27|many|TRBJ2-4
TGTGCCAGCAGGGCCTGGACAGGGCTAAACATTCAGTACTTC
CASRAWTGLNIQYF
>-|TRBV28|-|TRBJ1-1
TGTGCCAGCATCCCAGGCTTAGGGGACATGAACACTGAAGCTTTCTTT
CASIPGLGDMNTEAFF
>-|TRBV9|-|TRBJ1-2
TGTGCCAGCAGCGTCCAGGGGAGCTATGGCTACACCTTC
CASSVQGSYGYTF
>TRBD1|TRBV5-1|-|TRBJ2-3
TGCGCCAGTCACGCCGGGACAGTCCTGGGTGATACGCAGTATTTT
CASHAGTVLGDTQYF
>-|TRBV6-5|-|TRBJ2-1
TGTGCCAGCAGCCGACAGGGAGGGGGCTACAATGAGCAGTTCTTC
CASSRQGGGYNEQFF
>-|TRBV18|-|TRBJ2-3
TGTGCCAGCTCACCACAAGATACGCAGTATTTT
CASSPQDTQYF
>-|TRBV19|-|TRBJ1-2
TGTGCCAGTAGTATCTTGGGGGTCCTTTCCCTCTCTAACTATGGCTACACCTTC
CASSILGVLSLSNYGYTF
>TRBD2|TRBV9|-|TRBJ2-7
TGTGCCAGCAGAGGGACTAGCGGGATATACGAGCAGTACTTC
CASRGTSGIYEQYF
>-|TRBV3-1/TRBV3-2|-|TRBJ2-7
TGTGCCAGCAGCCAAGCCCGGGATCCCTACTACGAGCAGTACTTC
CASSQARDPYYEQYF
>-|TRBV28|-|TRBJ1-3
TGTGCCAGCAGTTTGGGTCCTTCCCCCGCCGGAAACACCATATATTTT
CASSLGPSPAGNTIYF
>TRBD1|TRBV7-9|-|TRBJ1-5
TGTGCCAGCAGCATGACAGGGCTTGGTCAGCCCCAGCATTTT
CASSMTGLGQPQHF
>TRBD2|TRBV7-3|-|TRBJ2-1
TGTGCCAGCAGCTTAATGAGGCGGGAGGGCGGGAATGAGCAGTTCTTC
CASSLMRREGGNEQFF
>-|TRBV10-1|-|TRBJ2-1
TGCGCCAGCAGTGAGTCTGGTTGGCGGGGTAGCTCCTACAATGAGCAGTTCTTC
CASSESGWRGSSYNEQFF
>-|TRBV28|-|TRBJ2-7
TGTGCCAGCAGTTTAGGATGGGCCAGCTACTACGAGCAGTACTTC
CASSLGWASYYEQYF
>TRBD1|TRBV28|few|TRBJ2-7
TGTGCCAGCAGCCTACCAGGACAGGGGACTTACGAGCAGTACTTC
CASSLPGQGTYEQYF
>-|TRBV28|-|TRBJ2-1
TGTGCCAGCAGTTTACGGACGGGGCGTGAGCAGTTCTTC
CASSLRTGREQFF
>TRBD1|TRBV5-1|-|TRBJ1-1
TGCGCCAGCAGCTTGGACAGGGGGAACACTGAAGCTTTCTTT
CASSLDRGNTEAFF
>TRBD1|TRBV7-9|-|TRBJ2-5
TGTGCCAGCAGCCCACTGACAGGGGTATTAGAGACCCAGTACTTC
CASSPLTGVLETQYF
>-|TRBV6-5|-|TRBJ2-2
TGTGCCAGCAGTTACGGCGGGGAGCTGTTTTTT
CASSYGGELFF
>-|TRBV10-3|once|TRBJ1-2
TGTGCCATCAGTGAGTCGGATAATACAAACTATGGCTACACCTTC
CAISESDNTNYGYTF
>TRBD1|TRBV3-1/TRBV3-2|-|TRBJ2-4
TGTGCCAGCAGCCAAGGTCTTGGGGACAGTCTTGCGGACATTCAGTACTTC
CASSQGLGDSLADIQYF
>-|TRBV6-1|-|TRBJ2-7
TGTGCCAGCAGTGATGACAGGCGGGCATACGAGCAGTACTTC
CASSDDRRAYEQYF
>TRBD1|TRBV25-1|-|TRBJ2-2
TGTGCCAGCAGGGGAGGTACTCGGACAGGGGAGAAGGAGCTGTTTTTT
CASRGGTRTGEKELFF
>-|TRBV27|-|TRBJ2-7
TGTGCCAGCAGTTTCAGGCTCCAAAGCTCCTACGAGCAGTACTTC
CASSFRLQSSYEQYF
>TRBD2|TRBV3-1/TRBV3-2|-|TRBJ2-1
TGTGCCAGCAGCCAAGCCCTGGGGGGAGGGCGGTCTGAGCAGTTCTTC
CASSQALGGGRSEQFF
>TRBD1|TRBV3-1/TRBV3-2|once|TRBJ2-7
TGTGCCAGCAGCCAAGGGGACAGGAGGTACGAGCAGTACTTC
CASSQGDRRYEQYF
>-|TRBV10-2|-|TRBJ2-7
TGCGCCAGCAGCTTAGGGTCCTACGAGCAGTACTTC
CASSLGSYEQYF
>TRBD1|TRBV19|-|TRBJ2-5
TGTGCCACTAGGACAGGGGGCTTGGAGACCCAGTACTTC
CATRTGGLETQYF
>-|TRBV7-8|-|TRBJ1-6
TGTGCCAGCAGCTTATCTGCTTTCTATAATTCACCCCTCCACTTT
CASSLSAFYNSPLHF
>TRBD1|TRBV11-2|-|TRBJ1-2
TGTGCCAGCAGCACTCACAGGGGAGAACGAAAAGGCTACACCTTC
CASSTHRGERKGYTF
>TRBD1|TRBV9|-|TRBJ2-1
TGTGCCAGCAGCGCGCCTGAGCCGGGACAGGGCTACAATGAGCAGTTCTTC
CASSAPEPGQGYNEQFF
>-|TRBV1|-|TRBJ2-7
TGCACCAGCAGCCTCCGGGAGCAGTACTTC
CTSSLREQYF
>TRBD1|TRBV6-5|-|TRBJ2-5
TGTGCCAGCAGAGTGGACAGGGACCAAGAGACCCAGTACTTC
CASRVDRDQETQYF
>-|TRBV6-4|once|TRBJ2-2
TGTGCCAGCAGTGAGAGGGACACCGGGGAGCTGTTTTTT
CASSERDTGELFF
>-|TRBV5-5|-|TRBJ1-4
TGTGCCAGCAGCACTGGCGGTAGTAGAGTAAATGAAAAACTGTTTTTT
CASSTGGSRVNEKLFF
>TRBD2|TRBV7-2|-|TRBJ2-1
TGTGCCAGCAGCTTAGCACTAGCGATAAGTGAGCAGTTCTTC
CASSLALAISEQFF